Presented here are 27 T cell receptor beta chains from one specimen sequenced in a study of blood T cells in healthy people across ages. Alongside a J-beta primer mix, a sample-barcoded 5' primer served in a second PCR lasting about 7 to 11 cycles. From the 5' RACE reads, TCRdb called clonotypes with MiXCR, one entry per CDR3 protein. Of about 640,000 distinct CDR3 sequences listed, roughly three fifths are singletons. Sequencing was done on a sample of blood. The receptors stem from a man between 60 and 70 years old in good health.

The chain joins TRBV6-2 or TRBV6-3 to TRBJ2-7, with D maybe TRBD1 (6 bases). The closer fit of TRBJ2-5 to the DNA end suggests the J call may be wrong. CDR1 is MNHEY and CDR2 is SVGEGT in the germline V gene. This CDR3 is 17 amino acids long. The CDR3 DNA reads TGTGCCAGCAGTCTGGGGGTCGGCAGAATAGGGGGAGAGACCCAGTACTTC. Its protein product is CASSLGVGRIGGETQYF.

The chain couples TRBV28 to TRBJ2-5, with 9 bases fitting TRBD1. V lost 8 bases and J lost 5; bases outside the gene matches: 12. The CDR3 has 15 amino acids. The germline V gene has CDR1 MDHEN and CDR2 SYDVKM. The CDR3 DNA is TGTGCCAGCGGCCAAGGAACAGGGGGCAGGGAGACCCAGTACTTC. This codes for CASGQGTGGRETQYF.

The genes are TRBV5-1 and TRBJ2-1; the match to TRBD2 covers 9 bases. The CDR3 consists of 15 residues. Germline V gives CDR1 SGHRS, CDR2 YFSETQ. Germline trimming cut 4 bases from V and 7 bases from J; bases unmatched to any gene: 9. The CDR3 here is CASSPLTSGGNEQFF. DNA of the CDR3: TGCGCCAGCAGCCCCTTGACTAGCGGTGGGAATGAGCAGTTCTTC.

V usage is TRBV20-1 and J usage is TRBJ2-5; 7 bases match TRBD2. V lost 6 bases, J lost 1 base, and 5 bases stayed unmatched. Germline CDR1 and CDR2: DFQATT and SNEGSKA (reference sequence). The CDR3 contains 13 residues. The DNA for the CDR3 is TGCAGTGCAGGTCGGGGGGTCCAAGAGACCCAGTACTTC. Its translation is CSAGRGVQETQYF.

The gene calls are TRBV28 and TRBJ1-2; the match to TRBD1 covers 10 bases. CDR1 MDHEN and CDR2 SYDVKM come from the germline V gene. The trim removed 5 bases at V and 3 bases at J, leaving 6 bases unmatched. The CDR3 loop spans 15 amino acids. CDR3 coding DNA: TGTGCCAGCAGTCCCGGGACAGGGGAGTACTATGGCTACACCTTC. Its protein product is CASSPGTGEYYGYTF.

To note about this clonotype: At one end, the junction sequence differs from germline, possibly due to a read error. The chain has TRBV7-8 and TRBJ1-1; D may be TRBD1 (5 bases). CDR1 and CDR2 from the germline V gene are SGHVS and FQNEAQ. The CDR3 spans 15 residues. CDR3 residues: CASSTSRAQGTEAFF. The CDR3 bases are TGCGCCAGCTCGACCTCCCGGGCCCAGGGCACTGAAGCTTTCTTT.

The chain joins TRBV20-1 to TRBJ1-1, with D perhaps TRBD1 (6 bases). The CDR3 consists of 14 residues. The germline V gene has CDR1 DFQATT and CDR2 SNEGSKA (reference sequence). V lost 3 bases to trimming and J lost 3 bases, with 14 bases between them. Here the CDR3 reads CSASGGGGYTEAFF. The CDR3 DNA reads TGCAGTGCTAGCGGCGGGGGCGGTTACACTGAAGCTTTCTTT.

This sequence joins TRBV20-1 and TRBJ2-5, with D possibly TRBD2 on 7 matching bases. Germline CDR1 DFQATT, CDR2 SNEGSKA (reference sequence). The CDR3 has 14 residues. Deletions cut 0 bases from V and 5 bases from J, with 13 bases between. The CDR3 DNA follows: TGCAGTGCTAGAGATTGGGGGGGGCGGGAGACCCAGTACTTC. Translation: CSARDWGGRETQYF.

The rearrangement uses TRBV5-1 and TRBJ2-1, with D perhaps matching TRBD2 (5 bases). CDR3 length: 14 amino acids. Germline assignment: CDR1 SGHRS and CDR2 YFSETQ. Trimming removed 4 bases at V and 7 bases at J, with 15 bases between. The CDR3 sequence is CASSPQASSNEQFF. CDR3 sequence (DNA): TGCGCCAGCAGCCCCCAGGCTAGCTCGAATGAGCAGTTCTTC.

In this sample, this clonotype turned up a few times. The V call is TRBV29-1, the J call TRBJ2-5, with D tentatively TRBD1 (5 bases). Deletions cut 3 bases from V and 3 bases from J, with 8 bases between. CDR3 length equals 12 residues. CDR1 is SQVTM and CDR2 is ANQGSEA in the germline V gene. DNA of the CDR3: TGCAGCGTTGATGAAGGGGAAGAGACCCAGTACTTC. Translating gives CSVDEGEETQYF.

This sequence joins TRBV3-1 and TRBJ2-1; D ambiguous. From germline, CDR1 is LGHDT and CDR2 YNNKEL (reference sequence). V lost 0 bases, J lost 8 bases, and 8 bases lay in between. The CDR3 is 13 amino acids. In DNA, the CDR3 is TGTGCCAGCAGCCAAGATATCGGCTATGAGCAGTTCTTC. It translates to CASSQDIGYEQFF.

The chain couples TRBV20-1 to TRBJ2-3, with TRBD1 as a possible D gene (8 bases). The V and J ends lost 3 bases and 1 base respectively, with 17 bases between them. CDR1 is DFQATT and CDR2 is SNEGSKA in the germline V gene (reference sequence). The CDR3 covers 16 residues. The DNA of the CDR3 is TGCAGTGCTAGGGGGGGGGAGGGACAGGGCACAGATACGCAGTATTTT. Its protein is CSARGGEGQGTDTQYF.

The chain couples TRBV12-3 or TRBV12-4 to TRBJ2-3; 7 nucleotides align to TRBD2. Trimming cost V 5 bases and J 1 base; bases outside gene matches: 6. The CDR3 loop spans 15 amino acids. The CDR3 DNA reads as TGTGCCAGCAGTATTCGGGGGGTCCGCACAGATACGCAGTATTTT. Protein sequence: CASSIRGVRTDTQYF.

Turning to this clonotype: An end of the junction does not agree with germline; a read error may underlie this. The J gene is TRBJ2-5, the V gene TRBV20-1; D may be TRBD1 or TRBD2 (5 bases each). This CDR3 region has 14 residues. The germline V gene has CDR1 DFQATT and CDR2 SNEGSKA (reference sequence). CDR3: CSAGEGPPQETQYF. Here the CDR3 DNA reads TGCAGTGCTGGAGAGGGACCGCCACAAGAGACCCAGTACTTC.

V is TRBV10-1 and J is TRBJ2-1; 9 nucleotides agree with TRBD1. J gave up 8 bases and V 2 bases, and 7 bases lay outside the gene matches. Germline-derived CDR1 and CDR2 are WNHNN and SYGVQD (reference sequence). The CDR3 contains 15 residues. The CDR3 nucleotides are TGCGCCAGCAGTGAGGGGACAGGGCGTTTGTATGAGCAGTTCTTC. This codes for CASSEGTGRLYEQFF.

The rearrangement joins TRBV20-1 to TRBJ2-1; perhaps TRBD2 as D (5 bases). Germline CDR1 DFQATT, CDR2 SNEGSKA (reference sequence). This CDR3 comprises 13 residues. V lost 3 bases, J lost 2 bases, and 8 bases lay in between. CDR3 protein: CSASSVPYNEQFF. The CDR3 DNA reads TGCAGTGCTAGTAGCGTCCCCTACAATGAGCAGTTCTTC.

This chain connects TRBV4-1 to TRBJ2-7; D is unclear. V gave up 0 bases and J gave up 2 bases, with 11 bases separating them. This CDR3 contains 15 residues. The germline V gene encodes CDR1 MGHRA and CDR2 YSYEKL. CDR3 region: CASSQDSTEPYEQYF. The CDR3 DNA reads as TGCGCCAGCAGCCAAGATTCTACAGAGCCCTACGAGCAGTACTTC.

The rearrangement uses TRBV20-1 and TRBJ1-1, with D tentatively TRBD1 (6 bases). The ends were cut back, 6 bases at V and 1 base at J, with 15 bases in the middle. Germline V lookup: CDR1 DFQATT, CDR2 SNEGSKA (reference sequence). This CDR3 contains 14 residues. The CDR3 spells CSAPGASGNTEAFF. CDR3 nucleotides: TGCAGTGCCCCAGGGGCCTCGGGGAACACTGAAGCTTTCTTT.

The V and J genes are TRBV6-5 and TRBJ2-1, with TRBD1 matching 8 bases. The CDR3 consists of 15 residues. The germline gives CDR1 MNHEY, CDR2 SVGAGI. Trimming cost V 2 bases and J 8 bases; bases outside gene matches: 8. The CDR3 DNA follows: TGTGCCAGCAGTTACAAAGGACAGGGTACCGATGAGCAGTTCTTC. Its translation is CASSYKGQGTDEQFF.

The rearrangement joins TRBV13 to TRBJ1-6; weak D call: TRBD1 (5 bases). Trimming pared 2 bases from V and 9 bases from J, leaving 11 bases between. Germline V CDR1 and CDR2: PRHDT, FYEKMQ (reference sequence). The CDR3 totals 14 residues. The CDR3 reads CASSLPGWSSPLHF. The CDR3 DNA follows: TGTGCCAGCAGCTTACCAGGGTGGAGTTCACCCCTCCACTTT.

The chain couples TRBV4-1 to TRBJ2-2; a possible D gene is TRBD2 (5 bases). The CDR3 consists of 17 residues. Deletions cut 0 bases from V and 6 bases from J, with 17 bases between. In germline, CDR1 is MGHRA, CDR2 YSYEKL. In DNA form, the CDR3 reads TGCGCCAGCAGCCAAGATTTCGAATCGGGGTTGGCCGGGGAGCTGTTTTTT. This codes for CASSQDFESGLAGELFF.

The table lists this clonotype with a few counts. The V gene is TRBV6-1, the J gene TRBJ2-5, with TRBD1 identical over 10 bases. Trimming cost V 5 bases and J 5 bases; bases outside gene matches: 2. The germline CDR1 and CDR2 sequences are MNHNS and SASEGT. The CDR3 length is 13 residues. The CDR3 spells CASSMDRGETQYF. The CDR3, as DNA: TGTGCCAGCAGTATGGACAGGGGGGAGACCCAGTACTTC.

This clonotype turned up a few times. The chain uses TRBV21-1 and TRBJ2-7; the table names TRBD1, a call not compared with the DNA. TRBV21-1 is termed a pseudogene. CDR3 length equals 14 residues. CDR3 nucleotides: TGTGCCAGTCTTAGGGCAGGGTCATCCTACGAGCAGTACTTC. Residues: CASLRAGSSYEQYF.

CDR3 DNA: TGTGCCACCTCGGGGGGGCCCCCAGATACGCAGTATTTT. This sequence encodes CATSGGPPDTQYF. The chain links TRBV6-6 to TRBJ2-3; TRBD2 agrees at 8 bases. Germline-derived CDR1 and CDR2 are MNHNY and SVGAGI (reference sequence). This CDR3 comprises 13 residues. Losses at the gene ends were 10 bases for V and 4 bases for J; bases not matched to a gene: 7.

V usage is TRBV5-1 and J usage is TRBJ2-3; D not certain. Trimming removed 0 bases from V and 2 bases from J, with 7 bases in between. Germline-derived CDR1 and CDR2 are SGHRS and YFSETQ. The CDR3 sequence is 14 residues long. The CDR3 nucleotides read TGCGCCAGCAGCTTGGAAGCGCACACAGATACGCAGTATTTT. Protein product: CASSLEAHTDTQYF.

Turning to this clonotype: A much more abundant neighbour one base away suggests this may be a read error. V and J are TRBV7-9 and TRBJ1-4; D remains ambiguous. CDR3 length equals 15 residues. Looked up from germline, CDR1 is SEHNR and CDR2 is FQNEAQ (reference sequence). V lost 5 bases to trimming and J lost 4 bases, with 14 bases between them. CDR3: CASSPVWSGNEKLFF. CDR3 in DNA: TGTGCCAGCAGCCCTGTCTGGTCCGGTAATGAAAAACTGTTTTTT.

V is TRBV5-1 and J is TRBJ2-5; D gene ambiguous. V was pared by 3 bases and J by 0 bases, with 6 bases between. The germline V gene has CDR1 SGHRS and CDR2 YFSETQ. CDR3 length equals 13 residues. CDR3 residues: CASSWAYQETQYF. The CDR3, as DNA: TGCGCCAGCAGCTGGGCGTACCAAGAGACCCAGTACTTC.